This T cell receptor beta chain comes out of a study of T cell responses to AZD1222 COVID-19 vaccine. The germline V gene encodes CDR1 SGHVS and CDR2 FNYEAQ. Trimming took 4 bases from V and 8 from J, leaving 11 bases between them. The CDR3 runs to 12 residues. This table comes from immunoSEQ multiplex PCR, and its TCRdb copy is limited to in-frame clones, with some not included. The data contain 180,000 or so clones, roughly 89% of them singletons. The receptor comes from an adult in good health. This chain connects TRBV7-6 to TRBJ1-1, with a tentative D call TRBD1 (6 bases). The sample here was peripheral blood, taken on day 0 of AZD1222 vaccination. The CDR3 DNA reads TGTGCCAGCAGCTATACAGGGTACGAAGCTTTCTTT. It codes for CASSYTGYEAFF.